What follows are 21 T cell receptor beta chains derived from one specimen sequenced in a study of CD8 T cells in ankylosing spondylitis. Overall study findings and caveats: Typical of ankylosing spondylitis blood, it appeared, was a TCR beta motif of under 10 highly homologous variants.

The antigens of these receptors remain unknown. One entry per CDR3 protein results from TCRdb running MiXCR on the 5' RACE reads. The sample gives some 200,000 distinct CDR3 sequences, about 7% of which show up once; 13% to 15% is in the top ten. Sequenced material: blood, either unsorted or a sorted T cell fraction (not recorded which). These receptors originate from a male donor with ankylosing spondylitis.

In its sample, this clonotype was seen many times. The CDR3 nucleotides are TGTGCCAGCAGTTCCAGGAGCCCGACCAATAATTCACCCCTCCACTTT. Its translation: CASSSRSPTNNSPLHF. V is TRBV2 and J is TRBJ1-6; D gene uncertain. Germline CDR1 SNHLY, CDR2 FYNNEI. V lost 5 bases and J lost 5, with 16 bases in between. This CDR3 has 16 residues.

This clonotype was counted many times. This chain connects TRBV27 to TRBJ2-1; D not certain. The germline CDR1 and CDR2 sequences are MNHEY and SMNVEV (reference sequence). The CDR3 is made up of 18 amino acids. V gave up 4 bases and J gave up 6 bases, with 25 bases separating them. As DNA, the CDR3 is TGTGCCAGCAGTTCAACCCCCTACCTAAAGACGCCTCGCAATGAGCAGTTCTTC. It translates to CASSSTPYLKTPRNEQFF.

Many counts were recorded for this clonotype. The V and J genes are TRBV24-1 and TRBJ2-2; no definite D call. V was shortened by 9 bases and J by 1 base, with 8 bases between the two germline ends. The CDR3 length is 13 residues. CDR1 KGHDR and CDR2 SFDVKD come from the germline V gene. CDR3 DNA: TGTGCCACCCGGCTGGGGAACACCGGGGAGCTGTTTTTT. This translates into CATRLGNTGELFF.

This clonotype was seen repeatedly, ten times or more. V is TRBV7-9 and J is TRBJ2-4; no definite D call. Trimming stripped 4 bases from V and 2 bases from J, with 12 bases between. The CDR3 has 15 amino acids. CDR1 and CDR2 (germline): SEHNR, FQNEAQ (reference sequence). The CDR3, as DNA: TGTGCCAGCAGCTCAACTTCGTATACCAAAAACATTCAGTACTTC. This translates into CASSSTSYTKNIQYF.

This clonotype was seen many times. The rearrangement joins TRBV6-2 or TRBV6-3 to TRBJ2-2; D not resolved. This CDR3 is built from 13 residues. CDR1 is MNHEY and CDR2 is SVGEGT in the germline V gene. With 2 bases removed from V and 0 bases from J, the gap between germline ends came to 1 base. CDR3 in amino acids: CASSYTNTGELFF. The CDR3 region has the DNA TGTGCCAGCAGTTACACGAACACCGGGGAGCTGTTTTTT.

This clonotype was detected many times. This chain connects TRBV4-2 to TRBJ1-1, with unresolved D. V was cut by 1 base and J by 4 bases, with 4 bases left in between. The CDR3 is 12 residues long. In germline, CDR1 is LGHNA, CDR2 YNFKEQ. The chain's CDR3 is CASSQVSTEAFF. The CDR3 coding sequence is TGTGCCAGCAGCCAAGTCTCCACTGAAGCTTTCTTT.

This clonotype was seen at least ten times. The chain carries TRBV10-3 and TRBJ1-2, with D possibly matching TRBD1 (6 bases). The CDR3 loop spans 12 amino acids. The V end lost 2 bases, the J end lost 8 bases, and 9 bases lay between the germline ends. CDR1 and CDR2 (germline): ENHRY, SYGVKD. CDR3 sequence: CAISEAGEGYTF. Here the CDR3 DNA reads TGTGCCATCAGTGAGGCAGGGGAAGGCTACACCTTC.

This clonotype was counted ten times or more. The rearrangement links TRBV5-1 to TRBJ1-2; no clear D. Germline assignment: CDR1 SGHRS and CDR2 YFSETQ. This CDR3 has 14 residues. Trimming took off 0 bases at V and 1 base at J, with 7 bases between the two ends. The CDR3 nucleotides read TGCGCCAGCAGCTTGGCCGGGCTTAACTATGGCTACACCTTC. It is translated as CASSLAGLNYGYTF.

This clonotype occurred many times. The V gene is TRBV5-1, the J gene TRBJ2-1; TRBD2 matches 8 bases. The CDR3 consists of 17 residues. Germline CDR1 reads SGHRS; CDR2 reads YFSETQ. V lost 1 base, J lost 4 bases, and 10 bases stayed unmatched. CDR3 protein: CASSLTRAGALYNEQFF. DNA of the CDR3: TGCGCCAGCAGCTTGACAAGAGCGGGAGCATTGTACAATGAGCAGTTCTTC.

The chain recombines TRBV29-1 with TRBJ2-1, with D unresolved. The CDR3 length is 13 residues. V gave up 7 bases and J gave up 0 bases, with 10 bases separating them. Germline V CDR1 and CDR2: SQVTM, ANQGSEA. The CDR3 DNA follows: TGCAGCGCCCTAGAAGCCTCCTACAATGAGCAGTTCTTC. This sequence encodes CSALEASYNEQFF.

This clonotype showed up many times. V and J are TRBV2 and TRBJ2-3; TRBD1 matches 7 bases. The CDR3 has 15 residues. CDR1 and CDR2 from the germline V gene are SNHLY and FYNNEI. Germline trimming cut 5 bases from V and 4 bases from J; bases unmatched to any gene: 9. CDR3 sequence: CASSKTGLRPDTQYF. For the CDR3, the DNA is TGTGCCAGCAGTAAGACAGGGTTGAGGCCAGATACGCAGTATTTT.

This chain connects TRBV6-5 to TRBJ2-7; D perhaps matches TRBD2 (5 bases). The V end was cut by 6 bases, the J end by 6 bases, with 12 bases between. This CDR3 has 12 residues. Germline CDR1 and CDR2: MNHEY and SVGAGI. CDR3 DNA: TGTGCCAGCAGCCAACCGGGAACCGAGCAGTACTTC. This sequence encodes CASSQPGTEQYF.

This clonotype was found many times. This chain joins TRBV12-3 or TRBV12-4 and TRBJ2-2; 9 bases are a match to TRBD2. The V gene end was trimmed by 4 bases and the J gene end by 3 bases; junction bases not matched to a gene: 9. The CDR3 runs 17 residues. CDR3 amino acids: CASSSLWREGDTGELFF. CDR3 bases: TGTGCCAGCAGTTCGTTGTGGCGGGAGGGGGACACCGGGGAGCTGTTTTTT.

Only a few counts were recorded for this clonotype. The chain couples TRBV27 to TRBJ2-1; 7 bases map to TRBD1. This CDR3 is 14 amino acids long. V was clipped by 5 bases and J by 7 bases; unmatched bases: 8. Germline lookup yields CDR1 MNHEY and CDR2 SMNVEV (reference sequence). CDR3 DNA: TGTGCCAGCAGTGACGGGACAGTACGGAATGAGCAGTTCTTC. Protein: CASSDGTVRNEQFF.

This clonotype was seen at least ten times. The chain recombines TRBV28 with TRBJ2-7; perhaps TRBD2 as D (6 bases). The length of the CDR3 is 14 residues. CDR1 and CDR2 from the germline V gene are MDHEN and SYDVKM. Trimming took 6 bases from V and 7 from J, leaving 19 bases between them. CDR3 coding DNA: TGTGCCAGCAGGATAAGCGCGGGGAGTTTGGAGCAGTACTTC. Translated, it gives CASRISAGSLEQYF.

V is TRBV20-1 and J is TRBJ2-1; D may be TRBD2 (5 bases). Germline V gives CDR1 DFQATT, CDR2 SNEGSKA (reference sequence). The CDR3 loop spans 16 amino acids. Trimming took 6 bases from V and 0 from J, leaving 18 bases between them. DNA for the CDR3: TGCAGTGCCTGTGGGCGGACTGCGCGCTCCTACAATGAGCAGTTCTTC. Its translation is CSACGRTARSYNEQFF.

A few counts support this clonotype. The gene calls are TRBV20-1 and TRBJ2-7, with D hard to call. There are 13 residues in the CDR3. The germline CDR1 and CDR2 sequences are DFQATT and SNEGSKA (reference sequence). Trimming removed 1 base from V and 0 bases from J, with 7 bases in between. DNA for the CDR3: TGCAGTGCTAGAGCTCACTCCTCCTACGAGCAGTACTTC. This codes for CSARAHSSYEQYF.

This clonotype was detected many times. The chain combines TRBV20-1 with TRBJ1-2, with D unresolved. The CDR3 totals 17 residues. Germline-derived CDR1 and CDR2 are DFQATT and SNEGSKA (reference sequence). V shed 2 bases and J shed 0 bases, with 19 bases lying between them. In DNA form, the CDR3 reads TGCAGTGCTAGACAAGGACCCCTTACGATAGCTAACTATGGCTACACCTTC. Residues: CSARQGPLTIANYGYTF.

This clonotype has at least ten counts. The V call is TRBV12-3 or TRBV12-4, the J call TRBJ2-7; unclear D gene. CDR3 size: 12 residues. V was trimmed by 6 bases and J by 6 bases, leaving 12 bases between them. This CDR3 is CASSSDEVEQYF. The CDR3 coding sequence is TGTGCCAGCAGCTCGGACGAGGTCGAGCAGTACTTC.

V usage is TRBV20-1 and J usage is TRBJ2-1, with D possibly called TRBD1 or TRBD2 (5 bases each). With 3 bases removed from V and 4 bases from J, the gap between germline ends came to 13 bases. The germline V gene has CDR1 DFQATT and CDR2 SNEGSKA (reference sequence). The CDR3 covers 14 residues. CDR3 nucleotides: TGCAGTGCTAGGGGGCTCACTAGGTACAATGAGCAGTTCTTC. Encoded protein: CSARGLTRYNEQFF.

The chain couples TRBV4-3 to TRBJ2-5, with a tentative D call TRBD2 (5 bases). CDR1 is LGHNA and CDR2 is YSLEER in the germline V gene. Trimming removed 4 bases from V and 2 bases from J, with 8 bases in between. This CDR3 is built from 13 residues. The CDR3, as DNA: TGCGCCAGCAGCCCGGAGGATCAAGAGACCCAGTACTTC. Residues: CASSPEDQETQYF.